This TCR beta chain stems from a study of shared clonotypes between healthy human individuals. Here immunoSEQ multiplex PCR was the method, and the copy in TCRdb shows in-frame clones only, minus some. The sample has some 660,000 clones, roughly 72% seen once. The sample holds one count of this clone. The germline CDR1 and CDR2 sequences are MDHEN and SYDVKM. Trimming pared 7 bases from V and 2 bases from J, leaving 6 bases between. This CDR3 spans 11 amino acids. The chain uses TRBV28 and TRBJ2-7; D is ambiguous. The receptor was isolated from a woman aged 30 to 39 in good health. Sample: memory CD4+ T cells sorted from blood. As to subset: CD45RA-negative fraction. The CDR3 spells CASTSPYEQYF. CDR3 sequence (DNA): TGTGCCAGCACTTCCCCCTACGAGCAGTACTTC.